This passage covers 5 T cell receptor beta chains from one sample sequenced in a study of cytomegalovirus exposure and HLA in healthy donors. Primers: 60 Vbeta forward and 13 Jbeta reverse. Libraries were prepared by immunoSEQ multiplex PCR; TCRdb keeps only in-frame clonotypes and omits some of them. The data contain under 150,000 clones, over 75% of them singletons. Material for sequencing was PBMCs. Receptor source: a man aged 45-65 years in good health and CMV-seronegative.

The chain is built from TRBV19 and TRBJ2-7, with 8 bases fitting TRBD2. The CDR3 consists of 16 residues. J gave up 6 bases and V 5 bases, and 15 bases lay outside the gene matches. CDR1 is LNHDA and CDR2 is SQIVND in the germline V gene (reference sequence). The CDR3 sequence: CASSAASGSPPLEQYF. CDR3 bases: TGTGCCAGTAGTGCCGCCAGCGGGAGTCCCCCACTCGAGCAGTACTTC.

The sample holds a few counts of this clone. The V call is TRBV29-1, the J call TRBJ1-5; 8 bases are shared with TRBD1. CDR3 length: 14 amino acids. The V segment lost 5 bases and the J segment 2 bases; nucleotides outside the gene matches: 5. Looked up from germline, CDR1 is SQVTM and CDR2 is ANQGSEA. The DNA for the CDR3 is TGCAGCGTTATCTTGACAGGGGGCAATCAGCCCCAGCATTTT. Encoded protein: CSVILTGGNQPQHF.

V usage is TRBV6-5 and J usage is TRBJ2-3; 8 bases agree with TRBD2. J was trimmed by 2 bases and V by 11 bases; bases with no gene match: 12. Germline V CDR1 and CDR2: MNHEY, SVGAGI. This CDR3 contains 15 residues. This chain's CDR3 is CACNAGGTPTDTQYF. CDR3 in DNA: TGTGCCTGCAACGCGGGAGGAACCCCCACAGATACGCAGTATTTT.

The genes are TRBV19 and TRBJ2-1; the match to TRBD2 covers 13 bases. CDR3 length equals 16 residues. CDR1 and CDR2 (germline): LNHDA, SQIVND (reference sequence). Unmatched junction bases numbered 2, after V lost 4 bases and J lost 2 bases. CDR3 in amino acids: CASSRLAGGPYNEQFF. The DNA for the CDR3 is TGTGCCAGTAGTAGACTAGCGGGAGGCCCCTACAATGAGCAGTTCTTC.

V gene TRBV11-2 combines with J gene TRBJ2-1; possible D gene TRBD1, 5 bases. Trimming pared 5 bases from V and 5 bases from J, leaving 10 bases between. This CDR3 has 13 amino acids. Germline lookup yields CDR1 SGHAT and CDR2 FQNNGV. The CDR3 loop reads CASSTTGNNEQFF. In nucleotides, the CDR3 is TGTGCCAGCAGCACAACAGGTAACAATGAGCAGTTCTTC.